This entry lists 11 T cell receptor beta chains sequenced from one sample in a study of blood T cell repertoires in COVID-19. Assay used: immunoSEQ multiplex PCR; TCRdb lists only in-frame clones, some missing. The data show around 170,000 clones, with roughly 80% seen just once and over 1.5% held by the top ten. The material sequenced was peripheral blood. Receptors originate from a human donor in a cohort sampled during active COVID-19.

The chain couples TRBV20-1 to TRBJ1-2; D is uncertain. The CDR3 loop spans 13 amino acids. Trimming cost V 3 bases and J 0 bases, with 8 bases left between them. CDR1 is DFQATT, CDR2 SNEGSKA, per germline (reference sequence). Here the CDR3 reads CSASRSPNYGYTF. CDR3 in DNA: TGCAGTGCTAGTCGGAGTCCTAACTATGGCTACACCTTC.

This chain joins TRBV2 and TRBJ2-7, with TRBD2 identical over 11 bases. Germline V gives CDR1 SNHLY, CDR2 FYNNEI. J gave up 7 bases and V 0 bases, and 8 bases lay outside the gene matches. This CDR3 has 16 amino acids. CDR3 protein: CASSEALGSGRVEQYF. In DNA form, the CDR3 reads TGTGCCAGCAGTGAAGCGCTTGGTAGCGGGAGGGTGGAGCAGTACTTC.

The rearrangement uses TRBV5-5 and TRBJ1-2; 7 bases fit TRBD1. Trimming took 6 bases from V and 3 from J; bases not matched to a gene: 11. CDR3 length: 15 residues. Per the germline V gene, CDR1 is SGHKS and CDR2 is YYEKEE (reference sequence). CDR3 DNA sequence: TGTGCCAGCATCCCACAGGGGAAATTGGACTATGGCTACACCTTC. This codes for CASIPQGKLDYGYTF. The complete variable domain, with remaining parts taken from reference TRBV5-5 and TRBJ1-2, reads DAGVTQSPTHLIKTRGQQVTLRCSPISGHKSVSWYQQVLGQGPQFIFQYYEKEERGRGNFPDRFSARQFPNYSSELNVNALLLGDSALYLCASIPQGKLDYGYTFGSGTRLTVV.

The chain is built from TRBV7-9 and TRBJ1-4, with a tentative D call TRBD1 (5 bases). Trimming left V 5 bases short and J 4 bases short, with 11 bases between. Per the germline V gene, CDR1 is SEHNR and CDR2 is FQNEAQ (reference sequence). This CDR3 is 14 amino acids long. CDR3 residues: CASSQGPHNEKLFF. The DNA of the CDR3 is TGTGCCAGCAGCCAGGGTCCCCATAATGAAAAACTGTTTTTT.

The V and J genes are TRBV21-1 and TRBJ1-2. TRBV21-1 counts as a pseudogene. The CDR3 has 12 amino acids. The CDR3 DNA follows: TGTGCCAGCAAGGAGGTGGATTATGGCTACACCTTC. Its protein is CASKEVDYGYTF.

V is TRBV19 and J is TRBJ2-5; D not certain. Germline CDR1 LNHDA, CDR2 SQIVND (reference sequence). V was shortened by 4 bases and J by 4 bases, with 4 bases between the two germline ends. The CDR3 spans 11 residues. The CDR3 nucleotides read TGTGCCAGTAGTAGGGCAGAGACCCAGTACTTC. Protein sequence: CASSRAETQYF.

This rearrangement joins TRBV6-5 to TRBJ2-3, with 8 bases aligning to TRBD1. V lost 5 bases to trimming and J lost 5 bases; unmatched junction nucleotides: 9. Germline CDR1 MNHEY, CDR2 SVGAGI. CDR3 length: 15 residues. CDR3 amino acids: CASSLDRGVGDTQYF. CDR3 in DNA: TGTGCCAGCAGTCTAGACAGGGGAGTTGGAGATACGCAGTATTTT.

CDR3 coding DNA: TGTGCCAGTAACGCCGCTGGGACACTGAAACCCACTGAAGCTTTCTTT. Translation gives CASNAAGTLKPTEAFF. The chain employs TRBV6-6 and TRBJ1-1; D is perhaps TRBD1 (6 bases). Per the germline V gene, CDR1 is MNHNY and CDR2 is SVGAGI (reference sequence). The CDR3 extends over 16 amino acids. With 9 bases removed from V and 4 bases from J, the gap between germline ends came to 24 bases.

This chain's CDR3 is CASSQKGGTRRPGANVLTF. The CDR3 region has the DNA TGTGCCAGCAGCCAAAAGGGTGGGACTCGCCGGCCTGGGGCCAACGTCCTGACTTTC. This sequence joins TRBV4-2 and TRBJ2-6; tentative D call: TRBD2 (6 bases). In germline, CDR1 is LGHNA, CDR2 YNFKEQ. Trimming left V 2 bases short and J 2 bases short, with 19 bases between. The CDR3 covers 19 residues.

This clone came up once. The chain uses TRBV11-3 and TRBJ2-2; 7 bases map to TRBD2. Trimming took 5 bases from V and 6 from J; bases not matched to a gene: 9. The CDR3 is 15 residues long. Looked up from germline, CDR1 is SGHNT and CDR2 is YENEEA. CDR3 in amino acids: CASSRMGAGAGELFF. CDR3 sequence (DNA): TGTGCCAGCAGCCGAATGGGTGCGGGGGCCGGGGAGCTGTTTTTT.

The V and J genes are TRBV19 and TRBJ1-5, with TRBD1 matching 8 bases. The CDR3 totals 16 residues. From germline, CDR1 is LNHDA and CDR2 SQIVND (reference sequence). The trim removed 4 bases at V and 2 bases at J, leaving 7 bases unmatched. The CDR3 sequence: CASSKTTGEGNQPQHF. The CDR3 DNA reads TGTGCCAGTAGTAAAACGACAGGGGAGGGCAATCAGCCCCAGCATTTT.